These 15 T cell receptor beta chains were sequenced from one sample in a study of T cells in Graves' hyperthyroidism and ophthalmopathy. Using RNA transcripts as the source, TCR beta CDR3 regions were amplified. The TCR CDR3 was amplified in a first-round RT-PCR using the HTBI primer set. One entry per CDR3 protein, called by TCRdb with MiXCR from the multiplex PCR reads. This sample carries fewer than 110,000 distinct CDR3 sequences, around a sixth of them seen once, and the ten largest clones take roughly 40%. The sequencing sample was made of blood. The receptors originated from a woman between 45 and 60 years old with Graves' hyperthyroidism.

This clonotype has at least ten counts. CDR3 sequence reads: CASSPSLGSYEQYV. The CDR3 coding sequence is TGTGCCAGCAGCCCCTCCCTAGGCTCCTACGAGCAGTACGTC. The chain employs TRBV7-9 and TRBJ2-7, with D unresolved. Germline V gene data show CDR1 as SEHNR and CDR2 as FQNEAQ (reference sequence). Between the trimmed V and J ends, which lost 5 bases and 0 bases, there was a span of 11 bases. The CDR3 has 14 residues.

This clonotype was counted ten times or more. The chain uses TRBV24-1 and TRBJ2-5; TRBD2 aligns across 7 bases. CDR1 is KGHDR and CDR2 is SFDVKD in the germline V gene. The CDR3 contains 13 residues. V was clipped by 5 bases and J by 5 bases; unmatched bases: 4. CDR3 loop: CATSGGLWETQYF. The CDR3 bases are TGTGCCACCAGTGGGGGACTATGGGAGACCCAGTACTTC.

This clonotype was seen ten or more times. The chain couples TRBV7-9 to TRBJ1-4; D is uncertain. This CDR3 comprises 12 residues. V lost 1 base to trimming and J lost 6 bases, with 3 bases between them. Germline-derived CDR1 and CDR2 are SEHNR and FQNEAQ (reference sequence). The CDR3 nucleotides read TGTGCCAGCAGCTTAGTCGATGAAAAACTGTTTTTT. Residues: CASSLVDEKLFF.

J is TRBJ2-2 and V is TRBV9, with 7 bases matching TRBD1. In germline, CDR1 is SGDLS, CDR2 YYNGEE. After removal of 3 bases from V and 6 bases from J, the junction contained 8 bases not matched to a gene. The length of the CDR3 is 15 residues. This CDR3 is CASSAEQGYAGELFF. CDR3 DNA sequence: TGTGCCAGCAGCGCGGAACAGGGGTACGCCGGGGAGCTGTTTTTT.

The table lists this clonotype with many counts. The CDR3 DNA is TGCAGTGCTAGAGGGAGACCAGGGGGCTTGGGCACTGAAGCTTTCTTT. Amino acid sequence: CSARGRPGGLGTEAFF. The V gene is TRBV20-1, the J gene TRBJ1-1; 8 nucleotides align to TRBD1. The CDR3 length is 16 residues. CDR1 DFQATT and CDR2 SNEGSKA come from the germline V gene (reference sequence). V shed 1 base, J shed 4 bases, and the junction held 11 bases outside the gene matches.

Ten or more counts support this clonotype. The CDR3 protein is CASSLGWGGESYNEQFF. For the CDR3, the DNA is TGCGCCAGCAGCTTGGGGTGGGGGGGAGAGTCCTACAATGAGCAGTTCTTC. The chain links TRBV5-1 to TRBJ2-1, with 7 bases matching TRBD2. Germline V gene lookup returns CDR1 SGHRS and CDR2 YFSETQ. V dropped 0 bases and J dropped 1; count of bases not matched to a gene: 7. This CDR3 comprises 17 residues.

This clonotype was recorded at least ten times. V usage is TRBV7-9 and J usage is TRBJ2-1; TRBD2 matches 8 bases. V lost 5 bases and J lost 12; bases outside the gene matches: 18. CDR3 length equals 16 residues. Germline V CDR1 and CDR2: SEHNR, FQNEAQ (reference sequence). CDR3 in amino acids: CASSPVGSGRLVRQFF. CDR3 DNA sequence: TGTGCCAGCAGCCCGGTGGGGAGCGGGAGATTGGTGCGGCAGTTCTTC.

This clonotype has at least ten counts. The rearrangement links TRBV30 to TRBJ1-1; TRBD1 might be the D (5 bases). Trimming cost V 0 bases and J 2 bases, with 7 bases left between them. This CDR3 has 13 residues. Germline assignment: CDR1 GTSNPN and CDR2 SVGIG (reference sequence). The CDR3: CAWSVQENTEAFF. In DNA form, the CDR3 reads TGTGCCTGGAGTGTACAGGAAAACACTGAAGCTTTCTTT.

This clonotype was seen at least ten times. V is TRBV5-1 and J is TRBJ1-2; D unclear. The CDR3 sequence is 12 residues long. Trimming took off 3 bases at V and 0 bases at J, with 3 bases between the two ends. The germline CDR1 and CDR2 sequences are SGHRS and YFSETQ. The CDR3 loop reads CASSWSNYGYTF. The CDR3 nucleotides read TGCGCCAGCAGCTGGTCTAACTATGGCTACACCTTC. Full variable domain (outside the CDR3, taken from reference TRBV5-1 and TRBJ1-2): KAGVTQTPRYLIKTRGQQVTLSCSPISGHRSVSWYQQTPGQGLQFLFEYFSETQRNKGNFPGRFSGRQFSNSRSEMNVSTLELGDSALYLCASSWSNYGYTFGSGTRLTVV.

This clonotype was observed at least ten times. The chain couples TRBV29-1 to TRBJ2-2, with D maybe TRBD1 (5 bases). V dropped 3 bases and J dropped 0 bases, with 11 bases sitting between them. Per germline, CDR1 SQVTM and CDR2 ANQGSEA. The CDR3 totals 15 residues. CDR3 sequence reads: CSVEVQGANTGELFF. The DNA of the CDR3 is TGCAGCGTTGAGGTTCAGGGCGCGAACACCGGGGAGCTGTTTTTT.

This CDR3 is CASSEGLAAYNEQFF. The CDR3 bases are TGTGCCAGCAGCGAGGGACTAGCGGCATACAATGAGCAGTTCTTC. The rearrangement links TRBV28 to TRBJ2-1; 11 bases match TRBD2. The germline gives CDR1 MDHEN, CDR2 SYDVKM. V lost 6 bases and J lost 4; bases outside the gene matches: 5. The CDR3 extends over 15 amino acids.

This clonotype was counted ten times or more. The chain joins TRBV6-1 to TRBJ1-5, with TRBD1 matching over 9 bases. The CDR3 length is 15 residues. V dropped 7 bases and J dropped 5; count of bases not matched to a gene: 9. Germline-derived CDR1 and CDR2 are MNHNS and SASEGT. CDR3 nucleotide sequence: TGTGCCAGCACCCTACCGGGACAGGGCGATCAGCCCCAGCATTTT. It specifies CASTLPGQGDQPQHF.

This clonotype turned up a few times. The chain joins TRBV6-2 or TRBV6-3 to TRBJ1-2; D is uncertain. V was cut by 10 bases and J by 4 bases, with 22 bases left in between. CDR1 and CDR2 from the germline V gene are MNHEY and SVGEGT. The CDR3 is 15 residues long. Written as DNA, the CDR3 is TGTGCCACCTCCCGGGATGTTGGAGGCACCTATGGCTACACCTTC. Its translation: CATSRDVGGTYGYTF.

This clonotype was found many times. CDR3 sequence reads: CSVVTSGSTYNEQFF. The DNA of the CDR3 is TGCAGCGTCGTGACTAGCGGGAGCACCTACAATGAGCAGTTCTTC. V gene TRBV29-1 combines with J gene TRBJ2-1; 12 bases line up with TRBD2. CDR3 length: 15 amino acids. V trimming: 6 bases; J trimming: 2 bases; junction bases outside the gene matches: 5. Germline V CDR1 and CDR2: SQVTM, ANQGSEA.

This clonotype was picked up many times. The CDR3 DNA follows: TGTGCCAGCAGCACAGGGGAGTACACTGAAGCTTTCTTT. This translates into CASSTGEYTEAFF. The chain employs TRBV12-3 or TRBV12-4 and TRBJ1-1, with 7 bases that match TRBD1. Germline trimming cut 6 bases from V and 3 bases from J; bases unmatched to any gene: 4. The CDR3 has 13 residues.